This T cell receptor beta chain was profiled in a study of blood T cell repertoires in COVID-19. Study-level background: PBMCs, B-cell-depleted T cells, or T cells provided the cDNA or gDNA that made up the material.

V dropped 5 bases and J dropped 1 base, with 8 bases sitting between them. This CDR3 region has 13 residues. Germline CDR1 SSHAT, CDR2 FNYEAQ (reference sequence). TCRdb's copy holds only in-frame clones and misses some; the assay was immunoSEQ multiplex PCR. The sample carries about 26,000 clones, 60% to 85% recorded once. The TCR sequence derives from a man older than 75 with active or convalescent COVID-19. This chain connects TRBV7-7 to TRBJ1-1; no firm D call. Material for sequencing was peripheral blood. In DNA form, the CDR3 reads TGTGCCAGCAGCCTCAGGCCGAACACTGAAGCTTTCTTT. It is translated as CASSLRPNTEAFF.